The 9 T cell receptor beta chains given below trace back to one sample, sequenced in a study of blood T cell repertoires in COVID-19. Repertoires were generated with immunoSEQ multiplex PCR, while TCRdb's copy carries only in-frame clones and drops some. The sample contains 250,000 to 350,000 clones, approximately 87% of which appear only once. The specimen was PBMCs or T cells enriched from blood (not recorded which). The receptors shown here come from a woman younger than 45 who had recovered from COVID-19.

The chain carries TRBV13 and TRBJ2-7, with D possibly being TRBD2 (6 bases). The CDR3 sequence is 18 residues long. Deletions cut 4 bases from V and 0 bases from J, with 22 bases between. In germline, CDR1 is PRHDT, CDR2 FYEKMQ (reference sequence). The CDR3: CASSYQILGGALSYEQYF. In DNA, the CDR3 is TGTGCCAGCAGCTACCAAATCCTAGGAGGGGCCCTCTCCTACGAGCAGTACTTC.

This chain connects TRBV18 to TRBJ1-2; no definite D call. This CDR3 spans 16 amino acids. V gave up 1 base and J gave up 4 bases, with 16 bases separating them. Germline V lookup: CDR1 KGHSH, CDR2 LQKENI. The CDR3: CASSPRPPGMIYGYTF. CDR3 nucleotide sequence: TGTGCCAGCTCACCACGTCCCCCCGGGATGATCTATGGCTACACCTTC.

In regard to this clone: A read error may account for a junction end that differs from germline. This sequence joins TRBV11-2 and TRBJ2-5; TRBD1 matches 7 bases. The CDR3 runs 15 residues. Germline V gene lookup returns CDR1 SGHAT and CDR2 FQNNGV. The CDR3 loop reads CASSLYSIIRGLGNF. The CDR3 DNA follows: TGTGCCAGCAGCTTATATAGTATTATAAGGGGGCTCGGGAACTTC.

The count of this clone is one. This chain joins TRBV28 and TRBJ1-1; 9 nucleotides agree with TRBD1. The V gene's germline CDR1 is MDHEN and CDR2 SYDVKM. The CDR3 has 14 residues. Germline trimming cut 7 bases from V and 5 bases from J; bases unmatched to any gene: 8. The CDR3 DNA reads TGTGCCAGCAACCCGACAGGGGGTTGGACTGAAGCTTTCTTT. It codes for CASNPTGGWTEAFF.

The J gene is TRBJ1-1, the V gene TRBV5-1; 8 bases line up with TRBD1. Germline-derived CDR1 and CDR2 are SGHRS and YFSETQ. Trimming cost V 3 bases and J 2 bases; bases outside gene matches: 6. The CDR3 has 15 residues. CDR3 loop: CASSWSPGGNTEAFF. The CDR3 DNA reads TGCGCCAGCAGCTGGAGCCCAGGGGGCAACACTGAAGCTTTCTTT.

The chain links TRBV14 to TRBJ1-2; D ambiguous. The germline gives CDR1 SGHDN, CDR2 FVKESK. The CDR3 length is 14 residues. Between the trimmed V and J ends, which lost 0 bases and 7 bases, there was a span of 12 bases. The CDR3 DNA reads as TGTGCCAGCAGCCAAGAGAGGGCTTCAAGTGGCTACACCTTC. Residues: CASSQERASSGYTF.

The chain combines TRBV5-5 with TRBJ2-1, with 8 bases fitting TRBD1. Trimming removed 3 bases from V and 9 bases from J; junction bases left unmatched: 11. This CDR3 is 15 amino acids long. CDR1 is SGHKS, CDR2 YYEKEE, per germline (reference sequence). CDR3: CASSSGQGRRREQFF. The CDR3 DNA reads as TGTGCCAGCAGCTCCGGACAGGGTCGCCGGCGTGAGCAGTTCTTC.

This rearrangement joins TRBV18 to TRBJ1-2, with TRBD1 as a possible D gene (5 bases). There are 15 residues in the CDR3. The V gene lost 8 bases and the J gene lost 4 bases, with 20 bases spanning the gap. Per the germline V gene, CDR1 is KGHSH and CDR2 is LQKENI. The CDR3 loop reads CASAGGVTEFYGYTF. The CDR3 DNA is TGTGCCAGCGCGGGAGGGGTGACGGAGTTCTATGGCTACACCTTC.

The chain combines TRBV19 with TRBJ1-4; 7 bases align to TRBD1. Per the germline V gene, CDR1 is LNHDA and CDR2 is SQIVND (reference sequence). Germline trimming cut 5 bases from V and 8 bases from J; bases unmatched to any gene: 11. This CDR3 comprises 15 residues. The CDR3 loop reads CASSSRQGTMEKLFF. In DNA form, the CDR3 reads TGTGCCAGTAGTTCTCGACAGGGTACGATGGAAAAACTGTTTTTT.